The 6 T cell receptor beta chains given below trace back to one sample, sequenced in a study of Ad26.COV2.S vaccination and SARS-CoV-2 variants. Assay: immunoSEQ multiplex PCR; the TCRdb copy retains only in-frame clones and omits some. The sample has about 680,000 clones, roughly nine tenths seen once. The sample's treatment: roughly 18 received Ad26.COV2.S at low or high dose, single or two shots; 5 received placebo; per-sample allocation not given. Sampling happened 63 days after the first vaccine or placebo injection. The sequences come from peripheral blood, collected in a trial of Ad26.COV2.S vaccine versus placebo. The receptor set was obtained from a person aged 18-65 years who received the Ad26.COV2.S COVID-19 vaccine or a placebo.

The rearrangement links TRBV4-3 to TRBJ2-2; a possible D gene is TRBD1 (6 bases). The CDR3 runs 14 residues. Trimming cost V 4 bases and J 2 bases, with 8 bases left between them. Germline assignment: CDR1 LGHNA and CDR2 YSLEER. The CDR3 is CASSRGLNTGELFF. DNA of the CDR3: TGCGCCAGCAGCCGGGGGCTCAACACCGGGGAGCTGTTTTTT.

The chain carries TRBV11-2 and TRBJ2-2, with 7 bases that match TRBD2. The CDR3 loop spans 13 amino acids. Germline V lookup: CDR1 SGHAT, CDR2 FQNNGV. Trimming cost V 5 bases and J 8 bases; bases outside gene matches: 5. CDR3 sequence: CASSGRVSGELFF. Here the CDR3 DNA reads TGTGCCAGCAGCGGGAGGGTCTCGGGGGAGCTGTTTTTT.

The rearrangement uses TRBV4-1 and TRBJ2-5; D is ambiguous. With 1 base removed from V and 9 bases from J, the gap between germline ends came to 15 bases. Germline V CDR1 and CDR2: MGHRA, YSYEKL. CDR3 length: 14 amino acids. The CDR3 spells CASSQVEPFRAQYF. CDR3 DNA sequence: TGCGCCAGCAGCCAAGTGGAGCCCTTTAGGGCCCAGTACTTC.

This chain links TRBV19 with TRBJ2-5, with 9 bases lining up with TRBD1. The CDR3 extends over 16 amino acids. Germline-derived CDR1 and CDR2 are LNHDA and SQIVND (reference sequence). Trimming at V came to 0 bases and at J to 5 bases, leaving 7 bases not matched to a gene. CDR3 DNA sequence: TGTGCCAGTAGTATAGATGGGACAGGGTTCTTGGAGACCCAGTACTTC. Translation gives CASSIDGTGFLETQYF.

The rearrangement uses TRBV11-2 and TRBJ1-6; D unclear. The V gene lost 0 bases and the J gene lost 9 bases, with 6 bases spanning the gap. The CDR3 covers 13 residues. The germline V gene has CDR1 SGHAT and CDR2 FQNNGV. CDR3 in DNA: TGTGCCAGCAGCTTAGACCGGGGTTCACCCCTCCACTTT. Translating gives CASSLDRGSPLHF.

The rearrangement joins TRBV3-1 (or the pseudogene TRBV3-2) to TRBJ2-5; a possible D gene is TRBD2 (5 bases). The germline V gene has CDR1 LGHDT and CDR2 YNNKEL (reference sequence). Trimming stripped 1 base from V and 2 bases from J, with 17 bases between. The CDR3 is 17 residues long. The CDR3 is CASSQAFPLRGQETQYF. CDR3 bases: TGTGCCAGCAGCCAAGCCTTCCCCCTCCGGGGTCAAGAGACCCAGTACTTC.